This TCR beta chain was captured in a study of shared clonotypes between healthy human individuals. Profiling relied on immunoSEQ multiplex PCR, and the TCRdb table lists in-frame clones only, not all of them. This table has hundreds of thousands of clones, about 76% appearing once. This clone was seen a single time. V was trimmed by 1 base and J by 2 bases, leaving 9 bases between them. The CDR3 is 14 residues long. In germline, CDR1 is MDHEN, CDR2 SYDVKM. V and J are TRBV28 and TRBJ2-7, with unresolved D. Sequencing was done on a sample of PBMCs. This TCR came from a woman between 40 and 50 years old in good health. Some clones in this sample may be carry-over from other donors' samples. The CDR3 nucleotides read TGTGCCAGCAGTTTATTTGCAGATACCTACGAGCAGTACTTC. This encodes CASSLFADTYEQYF.